The next 30 T cell receptor beta chains were all read from a single sample in a study of identical twins. TCRdb re-called the 5' RACE reads with MiXCR, one entry per CDR3 protein. The sample comprises about 470,000 distinct CDR3 sequences, about 24% of which are singletons, and about 3% rests with the top ten. These same data were also listed under a study on T cells expressing NK-cell markers.

The sample taken for sequencing was CD4+ T cells sorted from blood. The receptors come from a woman aged 18-29 years in good health.

The CDR3 nucleotides are TGTGCCACCAGCAGAGAGGACTTAGATACGCAGTATTTT. Translating it yields CATSREDLDTQYF. The chain employs TRBV15 and TRBJ2-3, with D tentatively TRBD2 (5 bases). V lost 0 bases and J 5 bases, leaving 6 bases between the germline ends. The CDR3 runs to 13 residues. The germline V gene encodes CDR1 LNHNV and CDR2 YYDKDF (reference sequence).

The rearrangement uses TRBV10-3 and TRBJ2-3, with D possibly TRBD2 on 6 matching bases. Germline CDR1 ENHRY, CDR2 SYGVKD. This CDR3 is built from 14 residues. The ends were cut back, 0 bases at V and 10 bases at J, with 14 bases in the middle. CDR3 protein: CAISESVEGRPQYF. CDR3 bases: TGTGCCATCAGTGAGTCGGTAGAGGGGAGGCCGCAGTATTTT.

V usage is TRBV7-9 and J usage is TRBJ2-5; D not resolved. Germline CDR1 reads SEHNR; CDR2 reads FQNEAQ (reference sequence). V was pared by 2 bases and J by 2 bases, with 12 bases between. CDR3 size: 15 residues. CDR3 DNA sequence: TGTGCCAGCAGCTTATCTGGGATATCTCAAGAGACCCAGTACTTC. Protein sequence: CASSLSGISQETQYF.

This clonotype was counted a few times. The chain uses TRBV9 and TRBJ2-7, with D perhaps assigned TRBD1 or TRBD2 (5 bases each). Between the trimmed V and J ends, which lost 0 bases and 3 bases, there was a span of 7 bases. Germline CDR1 and CDR2: SGDLS and YYNGEE. This CDR3 contains 13 residues. CDR3 DNA sequence: TGTGCCAGCAGCGTAGGGGACGGCTACGAGCAGTACTTC. This translates into CASSVGDGYEQYF.

This chain's CDR3 is CASSGRGSSYEQYF. The CDR3 nucleotides read TGTGCCAGCTCGGGGAGAGGGTCCTCCTACGAGCAGTACTTC. The V gene is TRBV6-1, the J gene TRBJ2-7; weak D call: TRBD2 (5 bases). This CDR3 contains 14 residues. The V gene's germline CDR1 is MNHNS and CDR2 SASEGT. Trimming cost V 8 bases and J 0 bases, with 14 bases left between them.

This chain joins TRBV10-3 and TRBJ1-1; perhaps TRBD1 as D (6 bases). Germline V gene lookup returns CDR1 ENHRY and CDR2 SYGVKD. The CDR3 sequence is 16 residues long. V gave up 7 bases and J gave up 5 bases, with 23 bases separating them. The CDR3 spells CAIKDPQGLARTEAFF. CDR3 bases: TGTGCCATCAAGGATCCACAGGGTTTGGCGAGAACTGAAGCTTTCTTT.

The table lists this clonotype with a few counts. The chain couples TRBV20-1 to TRBJ2-1; possibly TRBD1 for D (6 bases). V was pared by 6 bases and J by 7 bases, with 19 bases between. CDR1 is DFQATT and CDR2 is SNEGSKA in the germline V gene (reference sequence). This CDR3 contains 14 residues. CDR3 DNA: TGCAGTGCCGATCAACCGGGACACACAAATGAGCAGTTCTTC. It translates to CSADQPGHTNEQFF.

This chain uses TRBV11-2 with TRBJ1-2; TRBD1 is a possible D gene (5 bases). V lost 5 bases, J lost 7 bases, and 17 bases lay in between. Germline lookup yields CDR1 SGHAT and CDR2 FQNNGV. There are 14 residues in the CDR3. For the CDR3, the DNA is TGTGCCAGCAGCCCCCGGGGGTATGGTTCTGGCTACACCTTC. The encoded protein is CASSPRGYGSGYTF.

As for this clonotype: A single base separates this from a much larger clone, so it may be a read error. V usage is TRBV7-3 and J usage is TRBJ1-1; no firm D call. The CDR3 spans 13 residues. Germline V gene sequence: CDR1 SGHTA, CDR2 FQGTGA. Trimming pared 2 bases from V and 3 bases from J, leaving 7 bases between. CDR3 region: CASSLLGYTEAFF. The CDR3 nucleotides read TGTGCCAGCAGCTTATTGGGGTACACTGAAGCTTTCTTT.

This clonotype has more than one count but fewer than ten. V is TRBV12-3 or TRBV12-4 and J is TRBJ2-5; possible D gene TRBD2, 6 bases. The CDR3 covers 14 residues. Trimming took off 7 bases at V and 5 bases at J, with 17 bases between the two ends. This CDR3 is CASTTGRGRETQYF. The CDR3 nucleotides are TGTGCCAGCACCACGGGACGGGGGAGGGAGACCCAGTACTTC.

This sequence joins TRBV20-1 and TRBJ2-7; the D gene is possibly TRBD1 (5 bases). Deletions cut 4 bases from V and 5 bases from J, with 18 bases between. In germline, CDR1 is DFQATT, CDR2 SNEGSKA (reference sequence). The CDR3 runs to 14 residues. CDR3: CSATPPVWGHEQYF. DNA for the CDR3: TGCAGTGCTACCCCTCCTGTCTGGGGCCACGAGCAGTACTTC.

This clonotype came up a few times. The chain links TRBV7-2 to TRBJ2-7; possible D gene TRBD1, 5 bases. This CDR3 is 13 amino acids long. Germline CDR1 SGHTA, CDR2 FQGNSA. V shed 6 bases and J shed 4 bases, with 13 bases lying between them. CDR3 sequence (DNA): TGTGCCAGCAGTCCCAGGGCAAGTTACGAGCAGTACTTC. This gives the protein CASSPRASYEQYF.

This clonotype came up a few times. The chain is built from TRBV24-1 and TRBJ2-2, with 7 positions matching TRBD1. This CDR3 is built from 14 residues. CDR1 is KGHDR, CDR2 SFDVKD, per germline. After removal of 4 bases from V and 6 bases from J, the junction contained 4 bases not matched to a gene. CDR3 in amino acids: CATSDDRESGELFF. The CDR3, as DNA: TGTGCCACCAGTGACGACAGGGAATCCGGGGAGCTGTTTTTT.

The genes are TRBV18 and TRBJ1-3; 10 bases agree with TRBD1. Germline lookup yields CDR1 KGHSH and CDR2 LQKENI. V gave up 6 bases and J gave up 0 bases; unmatched junction bases: 14. The CDR3 contains 19 residues. The CDR3 bases are TGTGCCAGCTCCCGGACCGGGACAGGGGCCGAGAGCTCTGGAAACACCATATATTTT. Residues: CASSRTGTGAESSGNTIYF.

This clonotype was counted many times. V gene TRBV12-3 or TRBV12-4 combines with J gene TRBJ2-1; no reliable D call. The CDR3 spans 11 residues. The germline V and J ends were trimmed by 4 bases and 6 bases, with 4 bases remaining between them. The CDR3: CASSSTNEQFF. The CDR3 nucleotides read TGTGCCAGCAGTTCTACCAATGAGCAGTTCTTC.

V usage is TRBV2 and J usage is TRBJ2-5; 7 nucleotides align to TRBD2. The V gene's germline CDR1 is SNHLY and CDR2 FYNNEI. V dropped 10 bases and J dropped 5; count of bases not matched to a gene: 16. The CDR3 is 15 residues long. The CDR3 protein is CATPKAGVPGETQYF. The CDR3 DNA reads as TGTGCCACCCCGAAGGCGGGGGTCCCGGGTGAGACCCAGTACTTC.

The table lists this clonotype with a few counts. This chain uses TRBV12-5 with TRBJ2-7; 7 bases map to TRBD1. The length of the CDR3 is 17 residues. CDR1 and CDR2 (germline): LGHNT, FRNRAP. Trimming at V came to 1 base and at J to 0 bases, leaving 9 bases not matched to a gene. The CDR3 region has the DNA TGTGCTAGTGGTTTGGCAGGGGGACGGAGGAGCTCCTACGAGCAGTACTTC. Protein product: CASGLAGGRRSSYEQYF.

The V and J genes are TRBV9 and TRBJ2-3; no reliable D call. V was pared by 0 bases and J by 2 bases, with 10 bases between. The CDR3 has 15 amino acids. Per germline, CDR1 SGDLS and CDR2 YYNGEE. CDR3 in amino acids: CASSVEVQFTDTQYF. CDR3 sequence (DNA): TGTGCCAGCAGCGTAGAGGTCCAATTCACAGATACGCAGTATTTT.

This clonotype was seen a single time. The chain has TRBV4-1 and TRBJ2-7, with TRBD2 matching 9 bases. With 1 base clipped from V and 4 bases from J, the junction kept 11 bases outside the gene matches. The CDR3 totals 17 residues. In germline, CDR1 is MGHRA, CDR2 YSYEKL. The CDR3 DNA sequence: TGCGCCAGCAGCCAAGCCTCTCAGACTAGCGGCCTATACGAGCAGTACTTC. This translates into CASSQASQTSGLYEQYF.

The table lists this clonotype with a few counts. The gene calls are TRBV29-1 and TRBJ1-5; D is uncertain. The CDR3 sequence is 12 residues long. The germline V and J ends were trimmed by 7 bases and 4 bases, with 11 bases remaining between them. Germline-derived CDR1 and CDR2 are SQVTM and ANQGSEA. The CDR3 is CSAKGPNQPQHF. The CDR3 DNA follows: TGCAGCGCAAAGGGCCCGAATCAGCCCCAGCATTTT. Based on the CDR3 plus reference TRBV29-1 and TRBJ1-5, the full variable domain is SAVISQKPSRDICQRGTSLTIQCQVDSQVTMMFWYRQQPGQSLTLIATANQGSEATYESGFVIDKFPISRPNLTFSTLTVSNMSPEDSSIYLCSAKGPNQPQHFGDGTRLSIL.

This clonotype was seen only a few times. The chain employs TRBV12-3 or TRBV12-4 and TRBJ2-3, with D perhaps TRBD1 or TRBD2 (5 bases each). The V end was cut by 5 bases, the J end by 5 bases, with 17 bases between. This CDR3 contains 15 residues. DNA for the CDR3: TGTGCCAGCAGTCCCGGGACCCACAGAGGAGATACGCAGTATTTT. It specifies CASSPGTHRGDTQYF.

This clonotype was detected a few times. The rearrangement joins TRBV12-3 or TRBV12-4 to TRBJ2-1; 8 bases match TRBD1. The CDR3 covers 14 residues. V lost 5 bases, J lost 2 bases, and 2 bases stayed unmatched. The CDR3 DNA is TGTGCCAGCAGTCAGGGACAGGCCTACAATGAGCAGTTCTTC. As protein: CASSQGQAYNEQFF.

The chain recombines TRBV7-8 with TRBJ2-7, with a tentative D call TRBD2 (5 bases). The CDR3 contains 15 residues. The germline CDR1 and CDR2 sequences are SGHVS and FQNEAQ. V lost 2 bases to trimming and J lost 0 bases, with 11 bases between them. The CDR3 loop reads CASSLLARNSYEQYF. The CDR3 nucleotides are TGTGCCAGCAGCTTATTAGCGCGGAACTCCTACGAGCAGTACTTC.

This clonotype showed up just a few times. The chain combines TRBV4-3 with TRBJ1-4, with D possibly being TRBD1 (5 bases). V lost 4 bases and J lost 7, with 19 bases in between. The CDR3 is 16 amino acids. Germline CDR1 is LGHNA and CDR2 is YSLEER. The DNA of the CDR3 is TGCGCCAGCAGCCCCCCTGGGGCAGGGATAGGTGAAAAACTGTTTTTT. It translates to CASSPPGAGIGEKLFF.

The genes are TRBV28 and TRBJ1-2; possible D gene TRBD1, 5 bases. This CDR3 has 14 amino acids. The ends were cut back, 6 bases at V and 5 bases at J, with 16 bases in the middle. Per germline, CDR1 MDHEN and CDR2 SYDVKM. CDR3: CASSQSGGPYGYTF. In DNA, the CDR3 is TGTGCCAGCAGCCAGTCGGGGGGTCCTTATGGCTACACCTTC.

This clonotype was seen a handful of times. This chain links TRBV2 with TRBJ2-7; TRBD2 might be the D (6 bases). Germline values: CDR1 SNHLY, CDR2 FYNNEI. The CDR3 covers 13 residues. V lost 9 bases, J lost 6 bases, and 18 bases lay in between. The CDR3 bases are TGTGCCAGTGGGAGGACACCCGAGCGCGAGCAGTACTTC. This translates into CASGRTPEREQYF.

The CDR3 DNA follows: TGTGCCAGCAGTTGGGTAGACCGAGATACGCAGTATTTT. Translating gives CASSWVDRDTQYF. V gene TRBV6-2 or TRBV6-3 combines with J gene TRBJ2-3, with no clear D. This CDR3 contains 13 residues. Deletions cut 4 bases from V and 5 bases from J, with 10 bases between. Germline V gene data show CDR1 as MNHEY and CDR2 as SVGEGT.

This clonotype was counted many times. The J gene is TRBJ1-1, the V gene TRBV20-1, with 10 bases lining up with TRBD1. CDR1 and CDR2 (germline): DFQATT, SNEGSKA (reference sequence). With 5 bases clipped from V and 0 bases from J, the junction kept 6 bases outside the gene matches. The CDR3 runs to 15 residues. CDR3 in amino acids: CSAPGDRGLNTEAFF. The CDR3 DNA follows: TGCAGTGCTCCGGGGGACAGGGGCTTGAACACTGAAGCTTTCTTT.

The genes are TRBV20-1 and TRBJ1-6; 9 bases fit TRBD1. This CDR3 contains 15 residues. Germline V gene data show CDR1 as DFQATT and CDR2 as SNEGSKA (reference sequence). Unmatched junction bases numbered 7, after V lost 0 bases and J lost 10 bases. The CDR3 DNA sequence: TGCAGTGCTAGAGATCCGAACAGGGGGCTATCACCCCTCCACTTT. It codes for CSARDPNRGLSPLHF.

In this sample, this clonotype turned up a few times. This chain connects TRBV6-5 to TRBJ1-4, with D tentatively TRBD1 (6 bases). The length of the CDR3 is 14 residues. V was pared by 4 bases and J by 4 bases, with 10 bases between. The germline V gene has CDR1 MNHEY and CDR2 SVGAGI. The CDR3 sequence: CASSLDSHNEKLFF. CDR3 coding DNA: TGTGCCAGCAGTTTGGACAGTCATAATGAAAAACTGTTTTTT.